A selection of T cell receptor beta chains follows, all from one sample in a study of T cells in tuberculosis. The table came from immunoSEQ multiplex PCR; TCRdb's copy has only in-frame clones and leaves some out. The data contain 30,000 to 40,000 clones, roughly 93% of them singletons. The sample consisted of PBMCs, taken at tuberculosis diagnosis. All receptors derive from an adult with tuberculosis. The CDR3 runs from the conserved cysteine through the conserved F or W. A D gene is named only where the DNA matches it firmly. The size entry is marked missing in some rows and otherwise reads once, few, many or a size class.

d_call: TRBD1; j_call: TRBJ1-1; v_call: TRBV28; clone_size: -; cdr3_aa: CASSVRQGGEAFF; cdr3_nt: TGTGCCAGCAGTGTGCGACAGGGAGGTGAAGCTTTCTTT
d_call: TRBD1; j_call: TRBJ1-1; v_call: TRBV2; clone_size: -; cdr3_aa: CASSEEGRDRFF; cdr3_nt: TGTGCCAGCAGTGAAGAAGGACGGGACAGGTTCTTT
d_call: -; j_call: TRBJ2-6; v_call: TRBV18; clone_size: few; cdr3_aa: CASSPPLLEGISGANVLTF; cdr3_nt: TGTGCCAGCTCACCACCGTTACTAGAGGGCATCTCTGGGGCCAACGTCCTGACTTTC
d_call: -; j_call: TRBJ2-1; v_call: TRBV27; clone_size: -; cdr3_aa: CASSLSRNEQFF; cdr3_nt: TGTGCCAGCAGTTTATCCAGGAATGAGCAGTTCTTC
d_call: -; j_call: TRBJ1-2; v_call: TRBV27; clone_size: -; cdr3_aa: CASSLALGGNYGYTF; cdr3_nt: TGTGCCAGCAGTTTAGCCTTAGGGGGTAACTATGGCTACACCTTC
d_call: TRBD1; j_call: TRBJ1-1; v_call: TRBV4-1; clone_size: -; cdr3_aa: CASSQDRGLGTEAFF; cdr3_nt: TGCGCCAGCAGCCAAGACAGGGGGCTTGGGACTGAAGCTTTCTTT
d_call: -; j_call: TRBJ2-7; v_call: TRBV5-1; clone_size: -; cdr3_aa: CASSRGRDSYEQYF; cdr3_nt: TGCGCCAGCAGCAGGGGCCGAGACTCCTACGAGCAGTACTTC
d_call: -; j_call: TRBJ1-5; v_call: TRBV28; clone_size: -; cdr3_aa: CASSPPGQGSQPQHF; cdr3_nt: TGTGCCAGCAGTCCCCCTGGGCAGGGGAGTCAGCCCCAGCATTTT
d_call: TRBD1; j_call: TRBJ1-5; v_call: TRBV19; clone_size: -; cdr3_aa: CASSREDRGGQPQHF; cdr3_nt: TGTGCCAGTAGCCGAGAAGACAGGGGGGGCCAGCCCCAGCATTTT
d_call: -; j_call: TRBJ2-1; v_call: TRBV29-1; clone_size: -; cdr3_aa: CSVDPSGNEQFF; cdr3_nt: TGCAGCGTTGACCCCAGTGGCAATGAGCAGTTCTTC
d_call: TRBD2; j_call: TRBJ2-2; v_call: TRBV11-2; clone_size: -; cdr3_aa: CASSLIAGDLTGELFF; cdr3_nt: TGTGCCAGCAGCTTAATAGCGGGAGATTTAACCGGGGAGCTGTTTTTT
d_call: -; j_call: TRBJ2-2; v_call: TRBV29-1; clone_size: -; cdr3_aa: CSVDVSTGELFF; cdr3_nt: TGCAGCGTTGACGTCTCCACCGGGGAGCTGTTTTTT
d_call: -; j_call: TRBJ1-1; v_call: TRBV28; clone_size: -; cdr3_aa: CASSLTQGWTEAFF; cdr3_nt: TGTGCCAGCAGTTTAACGCAGGGTTGGACTGAAGCTTTCTTT
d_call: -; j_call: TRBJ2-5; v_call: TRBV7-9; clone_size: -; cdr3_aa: CASSFVNSQETQYF; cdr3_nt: TGTGCCAGCAGCTTCGTCAACAGCCAAGAGACCCAGTACTTC
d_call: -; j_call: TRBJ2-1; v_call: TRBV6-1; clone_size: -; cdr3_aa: CASSERGYEQFF; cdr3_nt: TGTGCCAGCAGTGAAAGGGGCTATGAGCAGTTCTTC
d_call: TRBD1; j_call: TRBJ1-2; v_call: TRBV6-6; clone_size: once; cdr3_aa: CASRPGQGGGYTF; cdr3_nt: TGTGCCAGCAGGCCCGGACAGGGGGGAGGCTACACCTTC
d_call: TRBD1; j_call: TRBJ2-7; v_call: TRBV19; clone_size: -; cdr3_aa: CASARTGGAYEQYF; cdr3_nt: TGTGCCAGCGCCCGGACAGGGGGCGCCTACGAGCAGTACTTC
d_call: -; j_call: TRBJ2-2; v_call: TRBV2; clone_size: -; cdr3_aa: CASSYSGSGTGELFF; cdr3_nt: TGTGCCAGCAGTTATTCGGGGTCGGGCACCGGGGAGCTGTTTTTT
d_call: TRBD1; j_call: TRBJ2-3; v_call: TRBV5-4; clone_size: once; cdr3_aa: CASSRDRLTDTQYF; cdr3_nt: TGTGCCAGCAGCCGGGACAGGCTCACAGATACGCAGTATTTT
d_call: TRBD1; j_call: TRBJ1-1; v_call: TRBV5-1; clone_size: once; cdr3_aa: CASSMASGGLNTEAFF; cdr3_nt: TGCGCCAGCAGCATGGCGTCAGGGGGGTTGAACACTGAAGCTTTCTTT
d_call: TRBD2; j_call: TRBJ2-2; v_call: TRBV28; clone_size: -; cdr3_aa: CASCTWGLAGGWTGELFF; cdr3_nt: TGTGCCAGCTGTACCTGGGGACTAGCGGGAGGGTGGACCGGGGAGCTGTTTTTT
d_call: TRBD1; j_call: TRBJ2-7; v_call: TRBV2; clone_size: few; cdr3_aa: CASKSSPDRGEQYF; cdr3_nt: TGTGCCAGCAAGTCAAGCCCCGACAGGGGCGAGCAGTACTTC
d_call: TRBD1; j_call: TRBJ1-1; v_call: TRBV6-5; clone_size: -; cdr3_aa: CASSTGGRAFF; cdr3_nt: TGTGCCAGCAGTACAGGGGGGCGAGCTTTCTTT
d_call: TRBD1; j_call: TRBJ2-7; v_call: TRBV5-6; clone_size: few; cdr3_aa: CASSSDLTGNLEQYF; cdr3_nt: TGTGCCAGCAGCTCAGATTTGACAGGGAATCTCGAGCAGTACTTC
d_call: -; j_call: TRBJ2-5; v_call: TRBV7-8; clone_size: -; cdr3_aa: CASSLGAQETQYF; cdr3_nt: TGTGCCAGCAGTTTGGGGGCCCAAGAGACCCAGTACTTC
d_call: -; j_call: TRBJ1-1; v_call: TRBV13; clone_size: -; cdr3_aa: CASSPLFLTMPGAFF; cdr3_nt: TGTGCCAGCAGCCCCCTCTTCCTGACAATGCCCGGAGCTTTCTTT
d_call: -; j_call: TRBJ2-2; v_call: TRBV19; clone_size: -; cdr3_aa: CASSGQHNTGELFF; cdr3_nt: TGTGCCAGTAGCGGACAGCACAACACCGGGGAGCTGTTTTTT
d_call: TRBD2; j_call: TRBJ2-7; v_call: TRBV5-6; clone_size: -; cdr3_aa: CASSLAYGGGFYEQYF; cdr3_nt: TGTGCCAGCAGCTTGGCCTATGGCGGGGGTTTCTACGAGCAGTACTTC
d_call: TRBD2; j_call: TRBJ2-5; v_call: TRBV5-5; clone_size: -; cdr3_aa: CASSLGLAGSQETQYF; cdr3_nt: TGTGCCAGCAGCTTGGGGCTAGCGGGAAGCCAAGAGACCCAGTACTTC
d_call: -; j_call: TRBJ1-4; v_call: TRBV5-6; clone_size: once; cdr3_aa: CASSLGSREKLFF; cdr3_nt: TGTGCCAGCAGCTTGGGGTCGAGGGAAAAACTGTTTTTT
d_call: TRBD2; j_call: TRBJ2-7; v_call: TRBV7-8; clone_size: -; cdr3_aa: CASGGVDPYEQYF; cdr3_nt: TGTGCCAGCGGGGGGGTAGATCCCTACGAGCAGTACTTC
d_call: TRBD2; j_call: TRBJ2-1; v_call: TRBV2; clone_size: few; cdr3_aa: CASRAPSGGESSYNEQFF; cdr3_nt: TGTGCCAGCAGGGCGCCTAGCGGGGGGGAGAGCTCCTACAATGAGCAGTTCTTC
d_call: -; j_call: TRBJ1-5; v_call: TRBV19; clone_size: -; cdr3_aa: CASSIQAGQPQHF; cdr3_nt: TGTGCCAGTAGTATTCAGGCAGGTCAGCCCCAGCATTTT
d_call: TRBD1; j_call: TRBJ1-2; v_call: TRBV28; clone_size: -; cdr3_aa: CASSSTGTGGDRYTF; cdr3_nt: TGTGCCAGCAGTTCAACCGGGACAGGGGGCGATCGCTACACCTTC
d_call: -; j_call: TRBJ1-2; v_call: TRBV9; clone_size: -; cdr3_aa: CASSVLQEGGYTF; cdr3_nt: TGTGCCAGCAGCGTCCTCCAGGAGGGTGGCTACACCTTC
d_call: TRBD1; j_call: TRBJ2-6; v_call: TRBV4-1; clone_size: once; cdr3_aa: CASSQEEGASGANVLTF; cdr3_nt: TGCGCCAGCAGCCAAGAAGAGGGGGCCTCTGGGGCCAACGTCCTGACTTTC
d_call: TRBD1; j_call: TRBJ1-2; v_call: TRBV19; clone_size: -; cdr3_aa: CASSISPGQGVYTF; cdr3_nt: TGTGCCAGTAGTATCTCCCCGGGACAGGGAGTCTACACCTTC
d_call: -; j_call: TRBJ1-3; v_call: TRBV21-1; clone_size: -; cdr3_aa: CASSKRQGAGNTIYF; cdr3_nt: TGTGCCAGCAGCAAACGGCAGGGGGCGGGAAACACCATATATTTT
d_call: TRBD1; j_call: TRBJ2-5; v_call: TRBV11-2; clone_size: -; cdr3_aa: CASSIGQGRETQYF; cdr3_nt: TGTGCCAGCAGCATCGGACAGGGCAGGGAGACCCAGTACTTC
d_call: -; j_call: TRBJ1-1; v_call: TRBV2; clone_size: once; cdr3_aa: CASSGGQINTEAFF; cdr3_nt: TGTGCCAGCAGTGGAGGACAGATCAACACTGAAGCTTTCTTT